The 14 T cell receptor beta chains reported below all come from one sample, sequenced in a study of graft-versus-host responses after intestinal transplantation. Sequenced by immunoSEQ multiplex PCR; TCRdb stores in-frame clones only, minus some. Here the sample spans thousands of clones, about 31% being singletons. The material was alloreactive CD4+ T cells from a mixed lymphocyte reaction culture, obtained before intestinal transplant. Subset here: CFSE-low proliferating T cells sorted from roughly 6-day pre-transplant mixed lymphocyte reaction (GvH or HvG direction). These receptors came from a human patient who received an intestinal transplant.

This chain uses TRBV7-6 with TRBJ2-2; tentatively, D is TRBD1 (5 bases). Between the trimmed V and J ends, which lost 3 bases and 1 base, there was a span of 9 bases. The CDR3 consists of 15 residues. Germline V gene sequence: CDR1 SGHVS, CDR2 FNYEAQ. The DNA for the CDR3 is TGTGCCAGCAGCTTGGGGCCGGGGAACACCGGGGAGCTGTTTTTT. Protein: CASSLGPGNTGELFF.

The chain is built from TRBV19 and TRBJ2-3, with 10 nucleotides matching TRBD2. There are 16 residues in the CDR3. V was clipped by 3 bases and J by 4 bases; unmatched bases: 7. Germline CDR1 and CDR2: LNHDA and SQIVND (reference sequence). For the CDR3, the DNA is TGTGCCAGTAGTATCTCGGGTAGCGGGGGGTCAGATACGCAGTATTTT. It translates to CASSISGSGGSDTQYF.

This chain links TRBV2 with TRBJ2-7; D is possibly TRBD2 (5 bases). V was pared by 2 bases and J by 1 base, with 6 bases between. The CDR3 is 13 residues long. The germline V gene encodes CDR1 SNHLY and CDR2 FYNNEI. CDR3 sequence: CASSERGSYEQYF. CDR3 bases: TGTGCCAGCAGTGAACGGGGTTCCTACGAGCAGTACTTC.

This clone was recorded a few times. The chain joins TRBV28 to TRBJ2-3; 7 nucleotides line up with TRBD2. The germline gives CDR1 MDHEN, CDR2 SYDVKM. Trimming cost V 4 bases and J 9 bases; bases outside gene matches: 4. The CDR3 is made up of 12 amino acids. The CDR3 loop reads CASSSLAETQYF. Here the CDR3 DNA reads TGTGCCAGCAGTTCTCTAGCGGAGACGCAGTATTTT.

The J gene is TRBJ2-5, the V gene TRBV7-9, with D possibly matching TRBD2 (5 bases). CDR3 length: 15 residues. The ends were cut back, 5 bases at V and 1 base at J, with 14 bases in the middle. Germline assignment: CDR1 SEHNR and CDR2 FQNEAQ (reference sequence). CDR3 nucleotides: TGTGCCAGCAGCCCCTTGACCCGGGGCCAAGAGACCCAGTACTTC. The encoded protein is CASSPLTRGQETQYF.

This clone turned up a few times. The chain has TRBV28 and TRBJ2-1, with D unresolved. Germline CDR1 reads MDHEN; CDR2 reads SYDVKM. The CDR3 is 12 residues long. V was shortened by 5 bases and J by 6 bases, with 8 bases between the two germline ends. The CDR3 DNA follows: TGTGCCAGCAGTGTCCGGAGCAATGAGCAGTTCTTC. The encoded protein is CASSVRSNEQFF.

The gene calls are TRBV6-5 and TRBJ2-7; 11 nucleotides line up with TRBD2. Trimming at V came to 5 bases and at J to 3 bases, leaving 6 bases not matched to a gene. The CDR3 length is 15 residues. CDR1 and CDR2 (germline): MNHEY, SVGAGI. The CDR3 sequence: CASSHSGGAVYEQYF. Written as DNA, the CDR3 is TGTGCCAGCAGTCATAGCGGGGGGGCCGTCTACGAGCAGTACTTC.

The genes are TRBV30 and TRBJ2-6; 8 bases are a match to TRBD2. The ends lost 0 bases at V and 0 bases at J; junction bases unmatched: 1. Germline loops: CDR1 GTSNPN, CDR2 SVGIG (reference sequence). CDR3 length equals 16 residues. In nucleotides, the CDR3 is TGTGCCTGGAGTGTCGGGGGGGCCTCTGGGGCCAACGTCCTGACTTTC. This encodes CAWSVGGASGANVLTF.

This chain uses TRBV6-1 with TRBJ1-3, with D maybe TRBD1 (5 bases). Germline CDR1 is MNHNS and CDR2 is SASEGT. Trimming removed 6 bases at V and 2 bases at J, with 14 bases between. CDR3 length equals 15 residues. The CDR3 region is CASSPLTVTGNTIYF. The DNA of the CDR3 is TGTGCCAGCAGCCCTCTGACAGTAACTGGAAACACCATATATTTT.

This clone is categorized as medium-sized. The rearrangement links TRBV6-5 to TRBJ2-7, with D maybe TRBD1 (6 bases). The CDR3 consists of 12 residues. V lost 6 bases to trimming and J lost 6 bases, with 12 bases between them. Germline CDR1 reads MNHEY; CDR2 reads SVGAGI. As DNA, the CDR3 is TGTGCCAGCAGCCGCACAGGGTTCGAGCAGTACTTC. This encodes CASSRTGFEQYF.

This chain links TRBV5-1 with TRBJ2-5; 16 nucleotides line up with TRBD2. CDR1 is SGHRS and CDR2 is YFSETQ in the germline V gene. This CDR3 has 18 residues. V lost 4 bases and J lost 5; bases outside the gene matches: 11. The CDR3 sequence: CASSPVGLAGGTGETQYF. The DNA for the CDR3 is TGCGCCAGCAGCCCGGTGGGACTAGCGGGGGGGACAGGGGAGACCCAGTACTTC.

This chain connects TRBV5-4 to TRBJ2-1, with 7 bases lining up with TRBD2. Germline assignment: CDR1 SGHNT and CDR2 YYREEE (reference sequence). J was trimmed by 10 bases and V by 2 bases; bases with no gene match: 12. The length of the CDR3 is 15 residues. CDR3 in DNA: TGTGCCAGCAGCTTACCGACTAGCCCGAAGGGGGAGCAGTTCTTC. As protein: CASSLPTSPKGEQFF. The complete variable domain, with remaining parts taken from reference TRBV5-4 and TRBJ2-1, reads ETGVTQSPTHLIKTRGQQVTLRCSSQSGHNTVSWYQQALGQGPQFIFQYYREEENGRGNFPPRFSGLQFPNYSSELNVNALELDDSALYLCASSLPTSPKGEQFFGPGTRLTVL.

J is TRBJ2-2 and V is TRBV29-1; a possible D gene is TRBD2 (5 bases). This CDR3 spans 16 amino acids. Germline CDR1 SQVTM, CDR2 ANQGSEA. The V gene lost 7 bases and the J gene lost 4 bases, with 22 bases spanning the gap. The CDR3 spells CSAHAGQQLGTGELFF. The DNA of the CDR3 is TGCAGCGCCCACGCGGGCCAACAATTAGGCACCGGGGAGCTGTTTTTT.

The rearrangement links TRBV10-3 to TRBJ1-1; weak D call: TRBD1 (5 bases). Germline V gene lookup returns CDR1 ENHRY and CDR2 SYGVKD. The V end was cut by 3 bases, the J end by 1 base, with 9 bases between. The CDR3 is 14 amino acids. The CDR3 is CAISDRQGNTEAFF. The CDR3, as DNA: TGTGCCATCAGTGACCGTCAGGGGAACACTGAAGCTTTCTTT.